These T cell receptor beta chains were read from a single sample in a study of lymphopenia after photon versus proton radiotherapy. Using immunoSEQ multiplex PCR, the repertoire was profiled, and TCRdb retains in-frame clones only, with some absent. The sample contains some 40,000 clones, around 90% of which appear only once. The sample here was peripheral blood, taken from a patient treated with photon-based radiotherapy. The source is a man aged 55 to 70 with cholangiocarcinoma. Each CDR3 is given with its conserved first and last residue. Each record gives: J gene, D gene, clone size, V gene, CDR3 DNA, CDR3 protein. The D gene is left open where the match is weak. Some rows mark clone size as missing; the rest say once, few, many or name a class of expanded clone.

j_gene: TRBJ2-1
d_gene: -
abundance: -
v_gene: TRBV10-3
CDR3nt: TGTGCCATCGCACAAACGGACCGAATCGATGAGCAGTTCTTC
CDR3aa: CAIAQTDRIDEQFF

j_gene: TRBJ2-7
d_gene: -
abundance: -
v_gene: TRBV7-2
CDR3nt: TGTGCCAGCAGCCCGAGGGCGACCTACGAGCAGTACTTC
CDR3aa: CASSPRATYEQYF

j_gene: TRBJ1-5
d_gene: TRBD1
abundance: -
v_gene: TRBV18
CDR3nt: TGTGCCAGCTCACCCAATCCAACAGGGGGCGGACAGCCCCAGCATTTT
CDR3aa: CASSPNPTGGGQPQHF

j_gene: TRBJ1-6
d_gene: TRBD1
abundance: -
v_gene: TRBV9
CDR3nt: TGTGCCAGCAGTAAGAGCGGACAGGGACTTAATTCACCCCTCCACTTT
CDR3aa: CASSKSGQGLNSPLHF

j_gene: TRBJ2-1
d_gene: -
abundance: -
v_gene: TRBV18
CDR3nt: TGTGCCAGCTCACCCGACAGGTCCAACAATGAGCAGTTCTTC
CDR3aa: CASSPDRSNNEQFF

j_gene: TRBJ2-6
d_gene: TRBD1
abundance: -
v_gene: TRBV19
CDR3nt: TGTGCCAGTAGTATTGACGGACAGGGCTACTCTGGGGCCAACGTCCTGACTTTC
CDR3aa: CASSIDGQGYSGANVLTF

j_gene: TRBJ2-7
d_gene: -
abundance: -
v_gene: TRBV28
CDR3nt: TGTGCCAGCAGTCCACCCCCTTTCCGAGGCGAGCAGTACTTC
CDR3aa: CASSPPPFRGEQYF

j_gene: TRBJ2-5
d_gene: TRBD2
abundance: -
v_gene: TRBV7-9
CDR3nt: TGTGCCAGCAGCTTGAGAGGCGGGAGGGGGGAGACCCAGTACTTC
CDR3aa: CASSLRGGRGETQYF

j_gene: TRBJ2-7
d_gene: -
abundance: -
v_gene: TRBV5-4
CDR3nt: TGTGCCAGCAGCAAACACGAGGTCTACGAGCAGTACTTC
CDR3aa: CASSKHEVYEQYF

j_gene: TRBJ2-7
d_gene: TRBD1
abundance: -
v_gene: TRBV7-9
CDR3nt: TGTGCCAGCAGCTTAATAGTACAGGGGGGTTACGAGCAGTACTTC
CDR3aa: CASSLIVQGGYEQYF

j_gene: TRBJ2-5
d_gene: -
abundance: -
v_gene: TRBV6-1
CDR3nt: TGTGCCAGCAAAAGGGCCGAAGGGAGGGAGACCCAGTACTTC
CDR3aa: CASKRAEGRETQYF

j_gene: TRBJ2-1
d_gene: -
abundance: few
v_gene: TRBV6-5
CDR3nt: TGTGCCAGCAGTTACTGGGGGGATCGGGAGCAGTTCTTC
CDR3aa: CASSYWGDREQFF

j_gene: TRBJ1-6
d_gene: -
abundance: -
v_gene: TRBV9
CDR3nt: TGTGCCAGCAGCGTAGCGCCGGGAAATAATTCACCCCTCCACTTT
CDR3aa: CASSVAPGNNSPLHF

j_gene: TRBJ1-6
d_gene: -
abundance: -
v_gene: TRBV7-9
CDR3nt: TGTGCCAGCAGCCTGACCGATTATAATTCACCCCTCCACTTT
CDR3aa: CASSLTDYNSPLHF

j_gene: TRBJ1-5
d_gene: -
abundance: -
v_gene: TRBV21-1
CDR3nt: TGTGCCAGGAAGGAGGGGGGGCTTCAGCCCCAGCATTTT
CDR3aa: CARKEGGLQPQHF

j_gene: TRBJ2-3
d_gene: TRBD2
abundance: -
v_gene: TRBV5-4
CDR3nt: TGTGCCAGCAGCCGGGGACTAGCGGGACCAGATACGCAGTATTTT
CDR3aa: CASSRGLAGPDTQYF

j_gene: TRBJ1-3
d_gene: TRBD1
abundance: -
v_gene: TRBV7-6
CDR3nt: TGTGCCAGCAGCTCGATAATTAGGGACAGGGGGCCCCAAAGCTCTGGAAACACCATATATTTT
CDR3aa: CASSSIIRDRGPQSSGNTIYF

j_gene: TRBJ1-1
d_gene: -
abundance: -
v_gene: TRBV5-1
CDR3nt: TGCGCCAGCAGCCGAGAAGGGTTAGTAGGTCTTTCTACGGGGACTGAAGCTTTCTTT
CDR3aa: CASSREGLVGLSTGTEAFF

j_gene: TRBJ2-1
d_gene: TRBD1
abundance: -
v_gene: TRBV2
CDR3nt: TGTGCCAGCAGTTCCCCCAGGGGGATTACTCTTGAGCAGTTCTTC
CDR3aa: CASSSPRGITLEQFF

j_gene: TRBJ2-2
d_gene: -
abundance: -
v_gene: TRBV18
CDR3nt: TGTGCCAGCTCACCCCTACAGTACACCGGGGAGCTGTTTTTT
CDR3aa: CASSPLQYTGELFF

j_gene: TRBJ2-3
d_gene: -
abundance: -
v_gene: TRBV14
CDR3nt: TGTGCCAGCAGCCAAGACTTGAGCACAGATACGCAGTATTTT
CDR3aa: CASSQDLSTDTQYF

j_gene: TRBJ1-6
d_gene: -
abundance: -
v_gene: TRBV5-4
CDR3nt: TGTGCCAGCAGCTTGGAGCTCCCGGGCCCTAATTCACCCCTCCACTTT
CDR3aa: CASSLELPGPNSPLHF

j_gene: TRBJ2-3
d_gene: -
abundance: -
v_gene: TRBV5-8
CDR3nt: TGTGCCAGCAGCTTAAGAAGTAGCACAGATACGCAGTATTTT
CDR3aa: CASSLRSSTDTQYF

j_gene: TRBJ1-5
d_gene: -
abundance: few
v_gene: TRBV7-8
CDR3nt: TGTGCCAGCAGCTTATCCGGCTATAGCAATCAGCCCCAGCATTTT
CDR3aa: CASSLSGYSNQPQHF

j_gene: TRBJ2-3
d_gene: -
abundance: -
v_gene: TRBV5-3
CDR3nt: TGTGCCAGCCGGGCCATTACCACAGATACGCAGTATTTT
CDR3aa: CASRAITTDTQYF

j_gene: TRBJ2-7
d_gene: -
abundance: -
v_gene: TRBV18
CDR3nt: TGTGCCAGCTCACCACTAGGGACAACCGCCTACGAGCAGTACTTC
CDR3aa: CASSPLGTTAYEQYF

j_gene: TRBJ1-5
d_gene: -
abundance: -
v_gene: TRBV4-1
CDR3nt: TGCGCCAGCAGCCAAGCTCCTCTTACGGGGGACGTTGAGCCCCAGCATTTT
CDR3aa: CASSQAPLTGDVEPQHF

j_gene: TRBJ1-1
d_gene: TRBD1
abundance: once
v_gene: TRBV19
CDR3nt: TGTGCCACCCGCCCGGGACAGGTCGGCACTGAAGCTTTCTTT
CDR3aa: CATRPGQVGTEAFF

j_gene: TRBJ2-7
d_gene: TRBD2
abundance: -
v_gene: TRBV7-8
CDR3nt: TGTGCCAGCAGCTTTGTGACGGGGGGGTTGGGCGAGCAGTACTTC
CDR3aa: CASSFVTGGLGEQYF

j_gene: TRBJ1-2
d_gene: -
abundance: -
v_gene: TRBV2
CDR3nt: TGTGCCAGCAGTGAACAGAAAGGTTCTGGCTACACCTTC
CDR3aa: CASSEQKGSGYTF

j_gene: TRBJ2-7
d_gene: -
abundance: -
v_gene: TRBV6-6
CDR3nt: TGTGCCAGCAGCCGCCGACAGTCCCCTACCTACGAGCAGTACTTC
CDR3aa: CASSRRQSPTYEQYF

j_gene: TRBJ2-7
d_gene: -
abundance: -
v_gene: TRBV5-6
CDR3nt: TGTGCCAGCAGCTTCTCGGGCAGAGAATCGTCCTACGAGCAGTACTTC
CDR3aa: CASSFSGRESSYEQYF

j_gene: TRBJ1-4
d_gene: TRBD1
abundance: -
v_gene: TRBV9
CDR3nt: TGTGCCAGCAGCGCCGGGACAGTAGATCATAATGAAAAACTGTTTTTT
CDR3aa: CASSAGTVDHNEKLFF

j_gene: TRBJ2-3
d_gene: TRBD2
abundance: -
v_gene: TRBV11-2
CDR3nt: TGTGCCAGCAGCCCCCGGGGCGGGGGATTTAGCACAGATACGCAGTATTTT
CDR3aa: CASSPRGGGFSTDTQYF

j_gene: TRBJ2-7
d_gene: -
abundance: -
v_gene: TRBV7-9
CDR3nt: TGTGCCAGCAGCTTACCATCAGGGGAGGGCGAGCAGTACTTC
CDR3aa: CASSLPSGEGEQYF

j_gene: TRBJ2-3
d_gene: -
abundance: -
v_gene: TRBV7-3
CDR3nt: TGTGCCAGCAGCCGGGTGGGTACAGATACGCAGTATTTT
CDR3aa: CASSRVGTDTQYF

j_gene: TRBJ2-1
d_gene: TRBD1
abundance: -
v_gene: TRBV4-2
CDR3nt: TGTGCCAGCAGCCAGGGACAGGGTGATCACAATGAGCAGTTCTTC
CDR3aa: CASSQGQGDHNEQFF

j_gene: TRBJ2-1
d_gene: TRBD2
abundance: few
v_gene: TRBV5-5
CDR3nt: TGTGCCAGCAGCCGAGCGGGGGGTTCCTACAATGAGCAGTTCTTC
CDR3aa: CASSRAGGSYNEQFF

j_gene: TRBJ1-1
d_gene: -
abundance: -
v_gene: TRBV6-1
CDR3nt: TGTGCCAGCAGTGAAGCTCACTCTTCAGTAGACTTCGCGGCTGAAGCTTTCTTT
CDR3aa: CASSEAHSSVDFAAEAFF

j_gene: TRBJ2-7
d_gene: TRBD1
abundance: -
v_gene: TRBV6-1
CDR3nt: TGTGCCAGCGGGGACAGGGTCCACGAGCAGTACTTC
CDR3aa: CASGDRVHEQYF

j_gene: TRBJ1-6
d_gene: -
abundance: -
v_gene: TRBV15
CDR3nt: TGTGCCACCAGCAGAGATCTGAGTTCACCCCTCCACTTT
CDR3aa: CATSRDLSSPLHF

j_gene: TRBJ1-5
d_gene: -
abundance: -
v_gene: TRBV19
CDR3nt: TGTGCCAGTAGTATTTCGTTGAGAAGCGGCAATCAGCCCCAGCATTTT
CDR3aa: CASSISLRSGNQPQHF

j_gene: TRBJ2-7
d_gene: -
abundance: -
v_gene: TRBV11-2
CDR3nt: TGTGCCAGCAGCTTAATGTTCGGGGTCCAATACGAGCAGTACTTC
CDR3aa: CASSLMFGVQYEQYF

j_gene: TRBJ1-5
d_gene: TRBD1
abundance: -
v_gene: TRBV28
CDR3nt: TGTGCCAGCAGATTCGGACAGGTTAATCAGCCCCAGCATTTT
CDR3aa: CASRFGQVNQPQHF

j_gene: TRBJ2-1
d_gene: TRBD2
abundance: -
v_gene: TRBV7-3
CDR3nt: TGTGCCAGCAGCTTGGGGACTAGCTATGAGCAGTTCTTC
CDR3aa: CASSLGTSYEQFF

j_gene: TRBJ2-7
d_gene: TRBD2
abundance: once
v_gene: TRBV4-2
CDR3nt: TGTGCCAGCAGCCAAGATTCTAGCGGGGGGGCCTGGGCCTACGAGCAGTACTTC
CDR3aa: CASSQDSSGGAWAYEQYF

j_gene: TRBJ2-1
d_gene: TRBD2
abundance: -
v_gene: TRBV2
CDR3nt: TGTGCCAGCAGTGATCGCCTAGCGGGAGTAGGTGAGCAGTTCTTC
CDR3aa: CASSDRLAGVGEQFF

j_gene: TRBJ2-3
d_gene: -
abundance: -
v_gene: TRBV4-1
CDR3nt: TGCGCCAGCAGCCAAGAAGGTCTATTATTTACAGATACGCAGTATTTT
CDR3aa: CASSQEGLLFTDTQYF